A selection of T cell receptor beta chains follows, all from one sample in a study of blood T cell repertoires in COVID-19. Some clones are missing from TCRdb's copy, which holds only in-frame ones; the method was immunoSEQ multiplex PCR. Among about 220,000 clones listed, approximately 78% were seen once. The sample consisted of peripheral blood. The receptors stem from a woman in her seventies with COVID-19, enrolled during active disease. Each CDR3 is given with its conserved first and last residue. D genes are given only for firm matches. Part of the rows lack a size; the others show once, few, many or a class for expanded clones.

J	V	D	size	CDR3	DNA
TRBJ1-1	TRBV5-1	-	-	CASSGTGDPNTEAFF	TGCGCCAGCAGTGGGACGGGAGACCCGAACACTGAAGCTTTCTTT
TRBJ1-5	TRBV7-2	TRBD1	-	CASSLGQQGLGQPQHF	TGTGCCAGCAGCTTAGGACAACAGGGGTTAGGACAGCCCCAGCATTTT
TRBJ1-3	TRBV20-1	TRBD1	-	CSAQYRGTIYF	TGCAGTGCCCAGTACAGGGGCACCATATATTTT
TRBJ2-2	TRBV27	TRBD2	-	CASSLRTSGATGELFF	TGTGCCAGCAGTCTAAGGACTAGCGGGGCCACCGGGGAGCTGTTTTTT
TRBJ1-1	TRBV2	TRBD1	-	CASSGDRGTEAFF	TGTGCCAGCAGTGGCGACAGGGGTACTGAAGCTTTCTTT
TRBJ1-1	TRBV11-1	-	-	CASSFQGAVNTEAFF	TGTGCCAGCAGCTTTCAAGGGGCAGTGAACACTGAAGCTTTCTTT
TRBJ1-2	TRBV19	-	-	CASSMGSLANYGYTF	TGTGCCAGTAGTATGGGCAGCCTCGCTAACTATGGCTACACCTTC
TRBJ1-1	TRBV6-5	-	-	CASSPGLLSTTEAFF	TGTGCCAGCTCGCCGGGACTCCTTTCGACCACTGAAGCTTTCTTT
TRBJ1-1	TRBV7-9	-	-	CASSSPGLGTEAFF	TGTGCCAGCAGCTCCCCGGGACTAGGGACTGAAGCTTTCTTT
TRBJ2-5	TRBV7-8	-	-	CASSNPWGGTQYF	TGTGCCAGCAGCAACCCATGGGGCGGGACCCAGTACTTC
TRBJ1-5	TRBV6-5	-	-	CASRVGQTSDQPQHF	TGTGCCAGCAGAGTTGGACAGACTAGCGATCAGCCCCAGCATTTT
TRBJ1-5	TRBV15	TRBD1	-	CATSRATGTVSSQPQHF	TGTGCCACCAGCAGGGCTACCGGGACAGTGAGCAGTCAGCCCCAGCATTTT
TRBJ1-3	TRBV19	-	-	CASRDNSGNTIYF	TGTGCCAGTAGGGACAACTCTGGAAACACCATATATTTT
TRBJ1-5	TRBV24-1	-	-	CATQGQFNQPQHF	TGTGCCACTCAAGGACAGTTCAATCAGCCCCAGCATTTT
TRBJ2-5	TRBV20-1	TRBD1	-	CSASEGARETQYF	TGCAGTGCTAGTGAGGGGGCTCGAGAGACCCAGTACTTC
TRBJ1-2	TRBV19	TRBD1	-	CASSIPSTGPYGYTF	TGTGCCAGTAGTATCCCCTCGACAGGGCCTTATGGCTACACCTTC
TRBJ2-1	TRBV2	TRBD2	-	CASSEPRGSYNEQFF	TGTGCCAGCAGTGAACCGCGGGGGTCCTACAATGAGCAGTTCTTC
TRBJ2-7	TRBV29-1	-	few	CRVYSYEQYF	TGCAGGGTTTACTCGTACGAGCAGTACTTC
TRBJ1-6	TRBV14	-	-	CASSQIRGSPLHF	TGTGCCAGCAGCCAGATTAGGGGTTCACCCCTCCACTTT
TRBJ1-2	TRBV28	-	-	CASGSPEEDGYTF	TGTGCCAGCGGGTCCCCAGAGGAGGACGGCTACACCTTC
TRBJ2-1	TRBV28	TRBD1	-	CASSHTGQIYNEQFF	TGTGCCAGCAGTCATACGGGACAGATCTACAATGAGCAGTTCTTC
TRBJ2-7	TRBV6-2/TRBV6-3	TRBD2	-	CASSFDRTSGNYEQYF	TGTGCCAGCAGTTTCGACAGGACTAGCGGCAACTACGAGCAGTACTTC
TRBJ2-7	TRBV7-2	TRBD1	-	CASSQAGTGPYEQYF	TGTGCCAGCAGCCAAGCCGGGACAGGGCCCTACGAGCAGTACTTC
TRBJ1-2	TRBV7-2	TRBD1	-	CASSSPTGDGYTF	TGTGCCAGCAGCTCTCCGACAGGGGATGGCTACACCTTC
TRBJ2-5	TRBV11-2	TRBD2	-	CASSPTSGEETQYF	TGTGCCAGCAGCCCGACTAGCGGGGAAGAGACCCAGTACTTC
TRBJ1-2	TRBV11-3	TRBD1	-	CASSCDRDSEIYGYTF	TGTGCCAGCAGCTGTGACCGGGACAGTGAAATCTATGGCTACACCTTC
TRBJ2-3	TRBV10-1	TRBD2	-	CASSALAGGSGDTQYF	TGCGCCAGCAGTGCCCTAGCGGGAGGATCCGGAGATACGCAGTATTTT
TRBJ1-2	TRBV20-1	TRBD1	-	CSASYRTGAGGYTF	TGCAGTGCTAGTTATAGGACAGGGGCCGGGGGCTACACCTTC